A single sample gave rise to the 5 T cell receptor beta chains below, sequenced in a study of cytomegalovirus exposure and HLA in healthy donors. The PCR employed 60 Vbeta primers together with 13 Jbeta primers. The table came from immunoSEQ multiplex PCR; TCRdb's copy has only in-frame clones and leaves some out. In the table there are approximately 300,000 clones, about 83% of which are singletons. The sequenced material came from PBMCs. The receptors were sampled from a woman aged 40 to 50 in good health and CMV-seropositive.

This clone has only a few counts. The sample holds other DNA sequences that translate to the same CDR3. CDR3 sequence: CASSPTGGYEQYF. CDR3 nucleotides: TGTGCCAGCAGCCCAACAGGGGGATACGAGCAGTACTTC. J is TRBJ2-7 and V is TRBV28, with 8 bases lining up with TRBD1. The CDR3 is made up of 13 amino acids. Germline V gene lookup returns CDR1 MDHEN and CDR2 SYDVKM. The V and J ends lost 6 bases and 4 bases, in that order; junction bases with no gene match: 5.

The chain combines TRBV29-1 with TRBJ1-4, with TRBD1 matching over 9 bases. This CDR3 is built from 15 residues. V lost 6 bases, J lost 2 bases, and 7 bases stayed unmatched. Germline-derived CDR1 and CDR2 are SQVTM and ANQGSEA. CDR3 amino acids: CSVAGTGRTNEKLFF. CDR3 coding DNA: TGCAGCGTAGCCGGGACAGGGAGGACTAATGAAAAACTGTTTTTT.

The gene calls are TRBV4-3 and TRBJ2-7, with 7 positions matching TRBD2. The CDR3 length is 15 residues. J was trimmed by 3 bases and V by 4 bases; bases with no gene match: 9. The V gene's germline CDR1 is LGHNA and CDR2 YSLEER. CDR3 loop: CASSPLWGGVYEQYF. The CDR3 DNA follows: TGCGCCAGCAGCCCCCTCTGGGGGGGTGTCTACGAGCAGTACTTC.

V is TRBV30 and J is TRBJ1-1; D is perhaps TRBD1 (5 bases). Germline V gene lookup returns CDR1 GTSNPN and CDR2 SVGIG (reference sequence). V was pared by 5 bases and J by 8 bases, with 12 bases between. This CDR3 is 11 amino acids long. In DNA, the CDR3 is TGTGCCTGGTCCCCGGGGGGAGAAGCTTTCTTT. This translates into CAWSPGGEAFF.

In its sample, this clone was seen once. The V call is TRBV19, the J call TRBJ1-3, with D perhaps TRBD1 (5 bases). The V gene's germline CDR1 is LNHDA and CDR2 SQIVND (reference sequence). V lost 5 bases, J lost 9 bases, and 14 bases lay in between. The CDR3 consists of 13 residues. CDR3 nucleotides: TGTGCCAGTAGTGCCATGACAGATTCCACCATATATTTT. This translates into CASSAMTDSTIYF.